A selection of T cell receptor beta chains follows, all from one sample in a study of shared clonotypes between healthy human individuals. Here immunoSEQ multiplex PCR was the method, and the copy in TCRdb shows in-frame clones only, minus some. The sample includes 2 million to 2.5 million clones, 90% to 95% seen only once; the top ten take 0.35% to 0.45%. The sequenced sample was naive CD4+ T cells from PBMCs. These receptors all stem from a young man in good health. Some clones in this sample may be carry-over from other donors' samples. CDR3s include the opening cysteine and the closing phenylalanine or tryptophan. A D gene is named only where the DNA matches it firmly. Only some rows state a clone size, as once, few, many or a class for expanded clones.

cdr3_nt: TGTGCCAGCAGTTCGGGACAGCTATTCACAGATACGCAGTATTTT
cdr3_aa: CASSSGQLFTDTQYF
d_call: TRBD1
v_call: TRBV28
clone_size: .
j_call: TRBJ2-3

cdr3_nt: TGTGCCATCAGTGTTACAGGGGGAGAGACCCAGTACTTC
cdr3_aa: CAISVTGGETQYF
d_call: TRBD1
v_call: TRBV10-3
clone_size: .
j_call: TRBJ2-5

cdr3_nt: TGTGCCAGCAGCCCCAGAAGCGACAGGAACATTCAGTACTTC
cdr3_aa: CASSPRSDRNIQYF
d_call: .
v_call: TRBV4-2
clone_size: .
j_call: TRBJ2-4

cdr3_nt: .
cdr3_aa: CASTSGAGNTIYF
d_call: .
v_call: TRBV19
clone_size: .
j_call: TRBJ1-3

cdr3_nt: TGTGCCAGCAGCGACAGGGTACCCACAGATACGCAGTATTTT
cdr3_aa: CASSDRVPTDTQYF
d_call: TRBD1
v_call: TRBV27
clone_size: .
j_call: TRBJ2-3

cdr3_nt: TGTGCCAGCTCACCACCTGGCCAGCCCTACGAGCAGTACTTC
cdr3_aa: CASSPPGQPYEQYF
d_call: .
v_call: TRBV18
clone_size: .
j_call: TRBJ2-7

cdr3_nt: TGTGCCAGCTCCCCGAGGCAGCGGGAGAACACCGGGGAGCTGTTTTTT
cdr3_aa: CASSPRQRENTGELFF
d_call: TRBD2
v_call: TRBV11-2
clone_size: .
j_call: TRBJ2-2

cdr3_nt: TGCGCCAGCAGCTTCTGGTATAGCGCAAGCTCCTACAATGAGCAGTTCTTC
cdr3_aa: CASSFWYSASSYNEQFF
d_call: .
v_call: TRBV5-1
clone_size: once
j_call: TRBJ2-1

cdr3_nt: TGCGCCAGCAGCCAAGATCACGGCGGGAGGGGGCAGTATTTT
cdr3_aa: CASSQDHGGRGQYF
d_call: TRBD2
v_call: TRBV4-1
clone_size: .
j_call: TRBJ2-3

cdr3_nt: TGTGCCTGGAGTCCCTTACTCCAGGGCAAAAACATTCAGTACTTC
cdr3_aa: CAWSPLLQGKNIQYF
d_call: .
v_call: TRBV30
clone_size: .
j_call: TRBJ2-4

cdr3_nt: TGTGCCAGCTCAACAACCGGGACTAGCGGTGAAGAGACCCAGTACTTC
cdr3_aa: CASSTTGTSGEETQYF
d_call: TRBD2
v_call: TRBV18
clone_size: .
j_call: TRBJ2-5

cdr3_nt: TGTGCCAGCTCGTCCTTCTTACAGGACAAAAACATTCAGTACTTC
cdr3_aa: CASSSFLQDKNIQYF
d_call: .
v_call: TRBV5-4
clone_size: .
j_call: TRBJ2-4

cdr3_nt: TGTGCCAGCAGGGAACAAGAGACCCAGTACTTC
cdr3_aa: CASREQETQYF
d_call: .
v_call: TRBV6-1
clone_size: .
j_call: TRBJ2-5

cdr3_nt: TGTGCCAGCAGCTCCATTTCCCTCCGGGACAGGAGGCAAGAGACCCAGTACTTC
cdr3_aa: CASSSISLRDRRQETQYF
d_call: TRBD1
v_call: TRBV28
clone_size: .
j_call: TRBJ2-5

cdr3_nt: TGTGCCAGCACCCGGGGCGCCTCCTACAATGAGCAGTTCTTC
cdr3_aa: CASTRGASYNEQFF
d_call: .
v_call: TRBV2
clone_size: .
j_call: TRBJ2-1

cdr3_nt: TGTGCCAGCAGTAGGGGGGACAGAGGGATCTACGAGCAGTACTTC
cdr3_aa: CASSRGDRGIYEQYF
d_call: .
v_call: TRBV6-1
clone_size: .
j_call: TRBJ2-7

cdr3_nt: TGTGCCAGTACCCCTAGATCGCGCGCTGAAGCTTTCTTT
cdr3_aa: CASTPRSRAEAFF
d_call: .
v_call: TRBV19
clone_size: .
j_call: TRBJ1-1